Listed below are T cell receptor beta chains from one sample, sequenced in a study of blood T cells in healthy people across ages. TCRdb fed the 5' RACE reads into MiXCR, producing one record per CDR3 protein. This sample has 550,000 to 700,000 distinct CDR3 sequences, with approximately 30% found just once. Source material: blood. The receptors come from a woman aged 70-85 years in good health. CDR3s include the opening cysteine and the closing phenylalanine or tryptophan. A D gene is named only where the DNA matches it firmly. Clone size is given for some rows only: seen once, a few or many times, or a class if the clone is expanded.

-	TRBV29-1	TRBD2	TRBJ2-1	CSVPSGGDYNEQFF	TGCAGCGTGCCTAGCGGGGGGGACTACAATGAGCAGTTCTTC
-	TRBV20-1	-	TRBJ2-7	CSPSNKARYEQYF	TGCAGCCCCTCTAATAAGGCTCGATACGAGCAGTACTTC
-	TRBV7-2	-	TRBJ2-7	CASMQGLGFEQYF	TGTGCCAGCATGCAGGGTCTAGGTTTCGAGCAGTACTTC
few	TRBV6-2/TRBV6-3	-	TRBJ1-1	CASSPRGGIGTEAFF	TGTGCCAGCAGTCCCCGGGGGGGGATTGGTACTGAAGCTTTCTTT
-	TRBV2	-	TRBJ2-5	CASRNEGVVGETQYF	TGTGCCAGCAGAAACGAAGGAGTAGTGGGGGAGACCCAGTACTTC
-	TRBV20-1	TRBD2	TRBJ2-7	CSAGTSGGPSYEQYF	TGCAGTGCGGGGACTAGCGGGGGGCCCTCCTACGAGCAGTACTTC
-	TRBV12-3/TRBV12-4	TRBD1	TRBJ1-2	CASSFGDRATLYGYTF	TGTGCCAGCAGTTTTGGGGACAGGGCGACCCTCTATGGCTACACCTTC
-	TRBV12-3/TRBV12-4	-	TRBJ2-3	CASSLRGRGSTDTQYF	TGTGCCAGCAGTTTACGCGGCAGGGGTAGCACAGATACGCAGTATTTT
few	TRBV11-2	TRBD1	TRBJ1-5	CASSRTGVGNQPQHF	TGTGCCAGCAGCCGGACAGGGGTGGGCAATCAGCCCCAGCATTTT
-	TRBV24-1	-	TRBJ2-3	CATSDLREPDTRYF	TGTGCCACCAGTGATCTCCGGGAGCCAGATACGCGGTATTTT
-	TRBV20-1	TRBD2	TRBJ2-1	CSASKTSGRSYNEQFF	TGCAGTGCTAGTAAAACTAGCGGACGCTCCTACAATGAGCAGTTCTTC
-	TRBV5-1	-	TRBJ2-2	CASSPGGTYTGELFF	TGCGCCAGCAGCCCCGGGGGGACATACACCGGGGAGCTGTTTTTT
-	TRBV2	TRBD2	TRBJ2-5	CASSRSGGTQETQYF	TGTGCCAGCAGCCGTAGCGGGGGCACACAAGAGACCCAGTACTTC
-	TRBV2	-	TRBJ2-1	CASILQEHNEQFF	TGTGCCAGCATCCTCCAGGAGCACAATGAGCAGTTCTTC
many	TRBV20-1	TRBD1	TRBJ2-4	CSANRGDSLWPYF	TGCAGTGCCAATAGAGGGGACAGCCTCTGGCCGTACTTC
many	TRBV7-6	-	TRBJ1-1	CASSLATWGRAGFNTEAFF	TGTGCCAGCAGCTTAGCTACCTGGGGGAGGGCAGGTTTTAACACTGAAGCTTTCTTT
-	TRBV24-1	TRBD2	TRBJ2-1	CATRTSGGHYNEQFF	TGTGCCACCAGGACTAGCGGGGGGCATTACAATGAGCAGTTCTTC
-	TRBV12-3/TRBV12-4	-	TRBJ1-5	CASSLGGGDNQPQHF	TGTGCCAGCAGCCTAGGAGGGGGAGACAATCAGCCCCAGCATTTT
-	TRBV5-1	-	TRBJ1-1	CASSFEAAMNTEAFF	TGCGCCAGCAGCTTCGAGGCAGCCATGAACACTGAAGCTTTCTTT
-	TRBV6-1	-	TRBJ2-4	CASSDPFGGSSKNIQYF	TGTGCCAGCAGTGACCCCTTCGGGGGCAGTTCCAAAAACATTCAGTACTTC
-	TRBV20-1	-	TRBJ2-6	CSARGSTSGADVLTF	TGCAGTGCTAGAGGTTCCACCTCTGGGGCCGACGTCCTGACTTTC
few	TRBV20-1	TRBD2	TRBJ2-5	CSARTSGETQCF	TGCAGTGCCAGGACTAGCGGAGAGACCCAGTGCTTC
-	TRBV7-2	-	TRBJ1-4	CASSLFGEGGGEKLFF	TGTGCCAGCAGCTTATTTGGCGAGGGGGGTGGGGAAAAACTGTTTTTT
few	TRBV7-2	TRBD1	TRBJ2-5	CASSLDRTGYGETQYF	TGTGCCAGCAGCCTAGACCGGACAGGGTATGGAGAGACCCAGTACTTC
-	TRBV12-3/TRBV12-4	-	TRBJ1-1	CASSRRGTNTEAFF	TGTGCCAGCAGTCGCAGGGGAACGAACACTGAAGCTTTCTTT
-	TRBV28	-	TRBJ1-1	CAAWGRGNTEAFF	TGTGCCGCATGGGGGAGGGGGAACACTGAAGCTTTCTTT
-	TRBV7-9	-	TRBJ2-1	CASSLLGPSYNEQFF	TGTGCCAGCAGCTTACTCGGTCCTTCCTACAATGAGCAGTTCTTC
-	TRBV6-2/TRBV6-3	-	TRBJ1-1	CASVRRGNQGTEASF	TGTGCCAGCGTTCGGAGGGGTAATCAGGGCACTGAAGCTTCCTTT
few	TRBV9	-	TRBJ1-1	CASSVDDPVTEAFF	TGTGCCAGCAGCGTAGACGACCCAGTGACTGAAGCTTTCTTT
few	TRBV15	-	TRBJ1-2	CATSNRNHGYTF	TGTGCCACCAGCAACAGGAACCATGGCTACACCTTC
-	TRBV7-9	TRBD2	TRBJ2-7	CASRKTASGGWDEQYF	TGTGCCAGCAGAAAGACCGCTAGCGGGGGTTGGGACGAGCAGTACTTC
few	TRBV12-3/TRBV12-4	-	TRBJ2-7	CASSTGRIYVQYF	TGTGCCAGCAGTACGGGACGGATCTACGTGCAGTACTTC
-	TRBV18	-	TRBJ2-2	CASSPIAVQYTGELFF	TGTGCCAGCTCACCAATCGCCGTACAGTACACCGGGGAGCTGTTTTTT